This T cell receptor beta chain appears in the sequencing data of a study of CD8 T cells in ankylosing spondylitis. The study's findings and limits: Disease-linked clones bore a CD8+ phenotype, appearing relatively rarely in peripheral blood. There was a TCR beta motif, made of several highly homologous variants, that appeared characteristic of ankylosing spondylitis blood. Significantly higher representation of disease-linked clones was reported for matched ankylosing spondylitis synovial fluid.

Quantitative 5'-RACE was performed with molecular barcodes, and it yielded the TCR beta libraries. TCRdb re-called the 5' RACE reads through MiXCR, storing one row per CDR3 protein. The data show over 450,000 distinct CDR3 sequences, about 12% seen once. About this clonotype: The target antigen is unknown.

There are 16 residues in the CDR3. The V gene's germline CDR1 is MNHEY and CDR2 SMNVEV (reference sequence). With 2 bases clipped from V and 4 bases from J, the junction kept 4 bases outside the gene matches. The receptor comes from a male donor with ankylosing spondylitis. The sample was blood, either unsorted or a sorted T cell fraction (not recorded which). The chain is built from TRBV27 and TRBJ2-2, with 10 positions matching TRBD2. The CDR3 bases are TGTGCCAGCAGTTTAACGTCTAGCGGGGGCACCGGGGAGCTGTTTTTT. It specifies CASSLTSSGGTGELFF.